Each of the 18 T cell receptor beta chains below was sequenced from the same sample in a study of blood T cell repertoires in COVID-19. Profiled with immunoSEQ multiplex PCR; TCRdb holds only in-frame clones, not every one. Seen here are 25,000 to 35,000 clones, 60% to 85% observed once, and the top ten hold 6% to 8%. The sample comprised peripheral blood. The receptors were sampled from a woman aged 65 to 85 with active or convalescent COVID-19.

The chain uses TRBV6-5 and TRBJ2-5; D is perhaps TRBD2 (5 bases). Trimming cost V 2 bases and J 2 bases, with 9 bases left between them. The CDR3 sequence is 14 residues long. Germline CDR1 reads MNHEY; CDR2 reads SVGAGI. CDR3 sequence reads: CASSYLGAQETQYF. The CDR3, as DNA: TGTGCCAGCAGTTACCTGGGAGCTCAAGAGACCCAGTACTTC.

The chain joins TRBV7-9 to TRBJ1-1, with 9 bases fitting TRBD1. Per germline, CDR1 SEHNR and CDR2 FQNEAQ (reference sequence). This CDR3 contains 14 residues. The V and J ends lost 0 bases and 4 bases, in that order; junction bases with no gene match: 0. The CDR3 DNA sequence: TGTGCCAGCAGCTTAGCGACAGGGGGCACTGAAGCTTTCTTT. It codes for CASSLATGGTEAFF. Together with reference TRBV7-9 and TRBJ1-1, the CDR3 gives the full variable domain: DTGVSQNPRHKITKRGQNVTFRCDPISEHNRLYWYRQTLGQGPEFLTYFQNEAQLEKSRLLSDRFSAERPKGSFSTLEIQRTEQGDSAMYLCASSLATGGTEAFFGQGTRLTVV.

V is TRBV7-2 and J is TRBJ2-1; D is unclear. The length of the CDR3 is 15 residues. Per the germline V gene, CDR1 is SGHTA and CDR2 is FQGNSA. Deletions cut 5 bases from V and 4 bases from J, with 15 bases between. CDR3 protein: CASSLHVSAYNEQFF. The CDR3, as DNA: TGTGCCAGCAGCCTCCACGTCAGCGCATACAATGAGCAGTTCTTC.

This clone appeared once. The rearrangement links TRBV7-9 to TRBJ2-1; 8 bases agree with TRBD2. CDR1 and CDR2 from the germline V gene are SEHNR and FQNEAQ (reference sequence). There are 15 residues in the CDR3. V lost 5 bases to trimming and J lost 2 bases; unmatched junction nucleotides: 5. CDR3 sequence: CASSQDGRAYNEQFF. In nucleotides, the CDR3 is TGTGCCAGCAGCCAGGACGGGAGGGCCTACAATGAGCAGTTCTTC.

This chain uses TRBV11-2 with TRBJ1-1; the D gene is possibly TRBD1 (6 bases). This CDR3 has 12 residues. The V gene lost 6 bases and the J gene lost 9 bases, with 14 bases spanning the gap. CDR1 is SGHAT and CDR2 is FQNNGV in the germline V gene. The CDR3 protein is CASSFNTGQAFF. For the CDR3, the DNA is TGTGCCAGCAGTTTCAATACAGGGCAAGCTTTCTTT.

V is TRBV4-3 and J is TRBJ1-2; 7 nucleotides match TRBD1. The trim removed 3 bases at V and 5 bases at J, leaving 6 bases unmatched. Germline V gene data show CDR1 as LGHNA and CDR2 as YSLEER. The CDR3 runs 14 residues. Here the CDR3 DNA reads TGCGCCAGCAGCCAGATGGACAGGCCTTATGGCTACACCTTC. This codes for CASSQMDRPYGYTF.

In DNA form, the CDR3 reads TGTGCCAGCAGCTACCGCCGGGACCCCGGGGGATACGAGCAGTACTTC. It encodes CASSYRRDPGGYEQYF. The chain carries TRBV7-8 and TRBJ2-7, with D possibly TRBD2 on 6 matching bases. CDR1 is SGHVS and CDR2 is FQNEAQ in the germline V gene. Trimming shortened V by 4 bases and J by 4 bases, and 20 bases separated the two germline ends. This CDR3 is built from 16 residues. The full variable domain, in which reference TRBV7-8 and TRBJ2-7 provide the parts outside the CDR3, is GAGVSQSPRYKVAKRGQDVALRCDPISGHVSLFWYQQALGQGPEFLTYFQNEAQLDKSGLPSDRFFAERPEGSVSTLKIQRTQQEDSAVYLCASSYRRDPGGYEQYFGPGTRLTVT.

This chain connects TRBV3-1 (or the pseudogene TRBV3-2) to TRBJ1-2; tentatively, D is TRBD1 (6 bases). V was trimmed by 3 bases and J by 2 bases, leaving 10 bases between them. Per germline, CDR1 LGHDT and CDR2 YNNKEL (reference sequence). This CDR3 comprises 14 residues. The CDR3 region is CASSQWGQNYGYTF. CDR3 bases: TGTGCCAGCAGCCAGTGGGGGCAGAACTATGGCTACACCTTC.

This clone has a handful of counts. The chain uses TRBV6-2 or TRBV6-3 and TRBJ2-3; D is perhaps TRBD2 (6 bases). The length of the CDR3 is 15 residues. V was cut by 4 bases and J by 1 base, with 12 bases left in between. Germline V gene sequence: CDR1 MNHEY, CDR2 SVGEGT. CDR3 nucleotide sequence: TGTGCCAGCAGTTCGTATAGGAGGGGCACAGATACGCAGTATTTT. Amino acids: CASSSYRRGTDTQYF.

The rearrangement uses TRBV12-5 and TRBJ1-2; 8 bases agree with TRBD1. The germline V gene has CDR1 LGHNT and CDR2 FRNRAP. The CDR3 is 14 residues long. Unmatched junction bases numbered 6, after V lost 2 bases and J lost 7 bases. The CDR3 nucleotides are TGTGCTAGTGGTTTGCTGACAGGGGCGGGTGGCTACACCTTC. Translated: CASGLLTGAGGYTF. Supplemented by reference TRBV12-5 and TRBJ1-2, the full variable domain reads DARVTQTPRHKVTEMGQEVTMRCQPILGHNTVFWYRQTMMQGLELLAYFRNRAPLDDSGMPKDRFSAEMPDATLATLKIQPSEPRDSAVYFCASGLLTGAGGYTFGSGTRLTVV.

The rearrangement links TRBV2 to TRBJ2-7; 8 positions agree with TRBD1. CDR1 is SNHLY, CDR2 FYNNEI, per germline. J gave up 6 bases and V 5 bases, and 9 bases lay outside the gene matches. This CDR3 spans 14 amino acids. The CDR3 coding sequence is TGTGCCAGCAGTCCCGGGACAGGTTTGCGCGAGCAGTACTTC. Residues: CASSPGTGLREQYF.

This clone appeared a single time. The chain has TRBV10-3 and TRBJ2-1; 8 positions match TRBD2. Germline values: CDR1 ENHRY, CDR2 SYGVKD. V dropped 10 bases and J dropped 12; count of bases not matched to a gene: 17. The length of the CDR3 is 14 residues. CDR3 residues: CATSRAGDEVGQFF. The CDR3 DNA follows: TGTGCCACTTCACGAGCGGGAGATGAAGTCGGGCAGTTCTTC.

The rearrangement links TRBV19 to TRBJ1-2, with TRBD1 as a possible D gene (6 bases). Trimming pared 7 bases from V and 2 bases from J, leaving 14 bases between. Germline CDR1 and CDR2: LNHDA and SQIVND (reference sequence). This CDR3 region has 14 residues. The CDR3 DNA reads as TGTGCCAGTACCCCCCGGGGGGCGAACTATGGCTACACCTTC. As protein: CASTPRGANYGYTF.

V and J are TRBV28 and TRBJ1-1, with D possibly matching TRBD1 (5 bases). There are 12 residues in the CDR3. V was trimmed by 5 bases and J by 7 bases, leaving 11 bases between them. Germline V lookup: CDR1 MDHEN, CDR2 SYDVKM. The CDR3 spells CASSTGGVEAFF. CDR3 coding DNA: TGTGCCAGCAGTACCGGGGGAGTTGAAGCTTTCTTT.

The chain couples TRBV15 to TRBJ2-4; the D gene is possibly TRBD2 (6 bases). In germline, CDR1 is LNHNV, CDR2 YYDKDF (reference sequence). This CDR3 spans 15 amino acids. Trimming removed 5 bases at V and 7 bases at J, with 18 bases between. The chain's CDR3 is CATSALGGIGNIQYF. The CDR3 DNA reads TGTGCCACCAGCGCCCTTGGGGGGATAGGGAACATTCAGTACTTC.

The V call is TRBV28, the J call TRBJ2-1, with D unresolved. Trimming shortened V by 6 bases and J by 0 bases, and 9 bases separated the two germline ends. Germline V gives CDR1 MDHEN, CDR2 SYDVKM. This CDR3 spans 14 amino acids. CDR3 amino acids: CASRTPSSYNEQFF. The CDR3 nucleotides are TGTGCCAGCAGGACACCGAGCTCCTACAATGAGCAGTTCTTC.

CDR3 sequence: CASSMLTIATNEKLFF. The CDR3 region has the DNA TGTGCCAGTAGTATGTTGACTATTGCAACTAATGAAAAACTGTTTTTT. The rearrangement uses TRBV19 and TRBJ1-4; unclear D gene. Germline CDR1 is LNHDA and CDR2 is SQIVND (reference sequence). The V gene lost 3 bases and the J gene lost 0 bases, with 11 bases spanning the gap. The CDR3 consists of 16 residues.

This chain joins TRBV7-2 and TRBJ2-1; TRBD2 agrees at 11 bases. The CDR3 runs 15 residues. From germline, CDR1 is SGHTA and CDR2 FQGNSA. Germline trimming cut 3 bases from V and 7 bases from J; bases unmatched to any gene: 5. CDR3 amino acids: CASSFGLAGQNEQFF. The CDR3 nucleotides are TGTGCCAGCAGCTTTGGACTAGCGGGTCAAAATGAGCAGTTCTTC.